Below are 9 T cell receptor beta chains sequenced from a single sample in a study of blood T cells in healthy people across ages. With a J-beta primer mix and a sample-barcoded 5' primer, a second PCR ran about 7 to 12 cycles. TCRdb reanalysed the 5' RACE reads using MiXCR and keeps one entry per CDR3 protein. This table has about 800,000 distinct CDR3 sequences, 55% to 70% appearing once. The sequencing sample was made of blood. Receptor source: a man in his thirties or forties in good health.

This clonotype was seen only a few times. V gene TRBV7-8 combines with J gene TRBJ2-7, with 7 positions matching TRBD1. The CDR3 runs to 16 residues. Germline V lookup: CDR1 SGHVS, CDR2 FQNEAQ. With 4 bases clipped from V and 4 bases from J, the junction kept 13 bases outside the gene matches. For the CDR3, the DNA is TGTGCCAGCAGCTCCCAGGTCGGGACAGACCTTTACGAGCAGTACTTC. As protein: CASSSQVGTDLYEQYF.

The V gene is TRBV6-5, the J gene TRBJ1-1; D ambiguous. Looked up from germline, CDR1 is MNHEY and CDR2 is SVGAGI. Trimming removed 6 bases at V and 3 bases at J, with 20 bases between. There are 16 residues in the CDR3. The CDR3 nucleotides read TGTGCCAGCAGCAAACAGCCGTTTGAGGAGGACACTGAAGCTTTCTTT. Its protein product is CASSKQPFEEDTEAFF.

The chain carries TRBV20-1 and TRBJ1-2; unclear D gene. The CDR3 extends over 13 amino acids. The germline CDR1 and CDR2 sequences are DFQATT and SNEGSKA (reference sequence). Trimming removed 7 bases from V and 8 bases from J, with 20 bases in between. The CDR3 sequence is CSGETLDEQGYTF. Written as DNA, the CDR3 is TGCAGTGGAGAGACACTTGACGAGCAAGGCTACACCTTC.

The rearrangement joins TRBV10-1 to TRBJ2-1; no clear D gene. CDR1 and CDR2 (germline): WNHNN, SYGVQD (reference sequence). The CDR3 loop spans 11 amino acids. V was trimmed by 3 bases and J by 9 bases, leaving 6 bases between them. The CDR3 DNA sequence: TGCGCCAGCAGTGACTACGCTGAGCAGTTCTTC. Translated, it gives CASSDYAEQFF.

V usage is TRBV15 and J usage is TRBJ2-7, with a tentative D call TRBD1 (5 bases). The CDR3 sequence is 13 residues long. V lost 0 bases, J lost 7 bases, and 10 bases lay in between. From germline, CDR1 is LNHNV and CDR2 YYDKDF (reference sequence). The chain's CDR3 is CATSREQVWEQYF. The CDR3 DNA sequence: TGTGCCACCAGCAGAGAACAGGTTTGGGAGCAGTACTTC.

This clonotype was seen only a few times. J is TRBJ2-1 and V is TRBV5-1, with 8 bases fitting TRBD2. J lost 7 bases, V lost 2 bases, and 8 bases had no gene match. Germline CDR1 SGHRS, CDR2 YFSETQ. This CDR3 is 15 amino acids long. In nucleotides, the CDR3 is TGCGCCAGCAGCTTAGCAGCGGGGGTAAATAATGAGCAGTTCTTC. It codes for CASSLAAGVNNEQFF.

This clonotype was counted once. The CDR3 DNA reads as TGTGCCAGCAGTGAGTCCGGACAGGGTTTTAGTGAGCAGTACTTC. Amino acids: CASSESGQGFSEQYF. V gene TRBV6-1 combines with J gene TRBJ2-7, with 8 bases matching TRBD1. The J segment lost 7 bases and the V segment lost 3 bases, leaving 11 bases of the junction unmatched. The CDR3 totals 15 residues. CDR1 is MNHNS and CDR2 is SASEGT in the germline V gene.

The chain is built from TRBV18 and TRBJ2-1; 9 bases map to TRBD2. V gave up 4 bases and J gave up 7 bases; unmatched junction bases: 5. This CDR3 comprises 14 residues. Per germline, CDR1 KGHSH and CDR2 LQKENI. CDR3 sequence reads: CASSQQAGGNEQFF. CDR3 sequence (DNA): TGTGCCAGCTCACAACAAGCGGGGGGAAATGAGCAGTTCTTC.

The table lists this clonotype with a few counts. J is TRBJ2-5 and V is TRBV27; TRBD2 aligns across 7 bases. Judging by the DNA end, TRBJ2-7 fits better; the J call may be wrong. CDR3 size: 13 residues. In germline, CDR1 is MNHEY, CDR2 SMNVEV (reference sequence). CDR3 sequence reads: CASSSGGFYEQYF. The DNA of the CDR3 is TGTGCCAGCAGTTCGGGGGGTTTTTACGAGCAGTACTTC.